This T cell receptor (beta chain) emerged from a study of control samples from healthy donors and cancer patients. The repertoire was sequenced with immunoSEQ multiplex PCR; TCRdb's copy has only in-frame clones and lacks some. The sample has about 130,000 clones, approximately 91% seen once. Germline assignment: CDR1 MGHRA and CDR2 YSYEKL. Losses at the gene ends were 3 bases for V and 2 bases for J; bases not matched to a gene: 5. CDR3 size: 16 residues. Sequenced: blood. The chain has TRBV4-1 and TRBJ1-5, with 9 bases fitting TRBD1. The clonotype was recovered from a man aged 50-59 years in good health. The CDR3 nucleotides read TGCGCCAGCAGCCAGGGGACAGGGACTGGCAATCAGCCCCAGCATTTT. Its translation: CASSQGTGTGNQPQHF.